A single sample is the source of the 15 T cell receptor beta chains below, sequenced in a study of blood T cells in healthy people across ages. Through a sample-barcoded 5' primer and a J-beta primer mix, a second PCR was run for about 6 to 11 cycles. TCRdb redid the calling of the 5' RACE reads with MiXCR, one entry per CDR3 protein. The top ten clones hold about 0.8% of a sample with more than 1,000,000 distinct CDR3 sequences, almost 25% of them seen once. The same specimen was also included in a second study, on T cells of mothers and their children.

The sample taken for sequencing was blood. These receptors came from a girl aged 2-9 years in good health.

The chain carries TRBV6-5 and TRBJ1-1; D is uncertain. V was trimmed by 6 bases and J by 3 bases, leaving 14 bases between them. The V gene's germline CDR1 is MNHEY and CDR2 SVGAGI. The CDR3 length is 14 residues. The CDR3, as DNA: TGTGCCAGCAGCGAGGTGTCGGGAGACACTGAAGCTTTCTTT. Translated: CASSEVSGDTEAFF.

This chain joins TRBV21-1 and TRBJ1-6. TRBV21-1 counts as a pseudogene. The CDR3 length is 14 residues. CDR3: CASSKKGWGSPLHF. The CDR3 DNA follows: TGTGCCAGCAGCAAAAAGGGTTGGGGTTCACCCCTCCACTTT.

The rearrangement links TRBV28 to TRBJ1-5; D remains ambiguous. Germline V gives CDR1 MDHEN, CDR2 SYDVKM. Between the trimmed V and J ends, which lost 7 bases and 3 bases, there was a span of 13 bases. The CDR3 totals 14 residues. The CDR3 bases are TGTGCCAGCAAATTTCGGGAGTTCAATCAGCCCCAGCATTTT. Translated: CASKFREFNQPQHF.

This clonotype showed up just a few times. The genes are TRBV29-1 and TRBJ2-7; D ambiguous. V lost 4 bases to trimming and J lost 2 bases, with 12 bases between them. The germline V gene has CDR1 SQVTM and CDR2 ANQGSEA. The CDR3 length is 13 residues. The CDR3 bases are TGCAGCGTTGTTGGGCAAACGACCTACGAGCAGTACTTC. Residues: CSVVGQTTYEQYF.

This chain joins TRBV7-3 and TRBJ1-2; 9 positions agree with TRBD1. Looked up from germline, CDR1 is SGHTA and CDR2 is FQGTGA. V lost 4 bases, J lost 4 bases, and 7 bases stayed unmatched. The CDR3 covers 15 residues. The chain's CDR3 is CASSSGQGRVYGYTF. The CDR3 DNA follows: TGTGCCAGCAGCTCCGGACAGGGGAGGGTCTATGGCTACACCTTC.

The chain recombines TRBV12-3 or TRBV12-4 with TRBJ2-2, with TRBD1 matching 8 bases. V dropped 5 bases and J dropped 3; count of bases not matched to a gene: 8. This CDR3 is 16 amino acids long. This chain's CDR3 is CASSVLRGLDTGELFF. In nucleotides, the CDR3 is TGTGCCAGCAGTGTACTCAGGGGGCTCGACACCGGGGAGCTGTTTTTT.

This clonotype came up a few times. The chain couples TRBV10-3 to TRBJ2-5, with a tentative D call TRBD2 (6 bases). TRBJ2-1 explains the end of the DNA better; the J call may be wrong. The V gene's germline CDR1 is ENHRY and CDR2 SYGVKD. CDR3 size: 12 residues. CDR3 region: CAISQSGLEQFF. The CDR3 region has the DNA TGTGCCATCAGCCAATCGGGACTTGAGCAGTTCTTC.

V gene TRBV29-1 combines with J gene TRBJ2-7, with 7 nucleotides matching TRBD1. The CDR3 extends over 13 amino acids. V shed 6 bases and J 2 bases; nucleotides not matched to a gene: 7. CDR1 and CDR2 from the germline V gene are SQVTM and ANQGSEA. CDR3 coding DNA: TGCAGCGTGATGACAGGGAGCCCCTACGAGCAGTACTTC. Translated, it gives CSVMTGSPYEQYF.

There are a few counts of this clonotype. DNA of the CDR3: TGTGCCAGCAGTGAAGGCCAGGAGTACGTACAAGAGACCCAGTACTTC. Protein: CASSEGQEYVQETQYF. This sequence joins TRBV2 and TRBJ2-5; D not resolved. Trimming removed 1 base at V and 2 bases at J, with 14 bases between. Germline values: CDR1 SNHLY, CDR2 FYNNEI. This CDR3 is built from 16 residues.

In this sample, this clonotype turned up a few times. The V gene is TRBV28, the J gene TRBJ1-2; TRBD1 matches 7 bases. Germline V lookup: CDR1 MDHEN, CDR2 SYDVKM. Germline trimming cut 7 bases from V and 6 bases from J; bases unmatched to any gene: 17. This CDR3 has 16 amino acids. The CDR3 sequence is CASKGARGNIINGYTF. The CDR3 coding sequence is TGTGCCAGCAAGGGGGCCAGGGGTAATATTATAAATGGCTACACCTTC.

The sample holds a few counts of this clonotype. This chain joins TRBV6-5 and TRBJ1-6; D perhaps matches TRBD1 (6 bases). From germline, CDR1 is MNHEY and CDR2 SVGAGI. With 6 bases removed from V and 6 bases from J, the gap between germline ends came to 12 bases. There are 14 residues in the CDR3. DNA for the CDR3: TGTGCCAGCAGCCAGGGGATCACTAATTCACCCCTCCACTTT. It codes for CASSQGITNSPLHF.

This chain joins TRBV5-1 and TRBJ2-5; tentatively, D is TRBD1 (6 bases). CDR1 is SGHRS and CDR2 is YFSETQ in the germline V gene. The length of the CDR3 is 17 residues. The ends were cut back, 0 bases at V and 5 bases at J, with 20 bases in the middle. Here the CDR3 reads CASSLVVDSESAETQYF. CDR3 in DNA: TGCGCCAGCAGCTTGGTTGTGGACAGTGAATCTGCGGAGACCCAGTACTTC.

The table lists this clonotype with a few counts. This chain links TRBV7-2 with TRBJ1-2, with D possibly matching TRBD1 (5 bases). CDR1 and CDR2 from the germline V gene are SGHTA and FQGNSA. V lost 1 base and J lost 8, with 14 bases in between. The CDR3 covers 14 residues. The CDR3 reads CASSLDGASEGYTF. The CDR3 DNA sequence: TGTGCCAGCAGCTTAGATGGGGCCTCTGAGGGCTACACCTTC.

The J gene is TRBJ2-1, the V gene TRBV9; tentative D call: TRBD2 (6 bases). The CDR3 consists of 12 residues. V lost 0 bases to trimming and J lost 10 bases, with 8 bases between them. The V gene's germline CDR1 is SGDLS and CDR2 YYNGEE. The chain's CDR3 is CASSVGDSEQFF. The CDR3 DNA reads TGTGCCAGCAGCGTAGGGGACTCCGAGCAGTTCTTC. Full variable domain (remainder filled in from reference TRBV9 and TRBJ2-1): DSGVTQTPKHLITATGQRVTLRCSPRSGDLSVYWYQQSLDQGLQFLIQYYNGEERAKGNILERFSAQQFPDLHSELNLSSLELGDSALYFCASSVGDSEQFFGPGTRLTVL.

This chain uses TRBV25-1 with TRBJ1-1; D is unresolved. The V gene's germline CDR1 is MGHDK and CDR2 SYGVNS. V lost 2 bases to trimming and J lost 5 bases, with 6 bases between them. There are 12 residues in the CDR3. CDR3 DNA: TGTGCCAGCAGTGAACGAGGAACTGAAGCTTTCTTT. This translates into CASSERGTEAFF.